What follows are 27 T cell receptor beta chains derived from one specimen sequenced in a study of cytotoxic CD8 clonotypes in ibrutinib-treated CLL. Some clones are missing from TCRdb's copy, which holds only in-frame ones; the method was immunoSEQ multiplex PCR. The table lists over 200,000 clones, over 65% of them singletons. The sequencing used PBMCs, collected after 12 months of ibrutinib treatment. The receptors come from a human donor with chronic lymphocytic leukemia.

The rearrangement joins TRBV5-1 to TRBJ1-2; D ambiguous. There are 12 residues in the CDR3. Trimming left V 4 bases short and J 5 bases short, with 9 bases between. CDR1 and CDR2 (germline): SGHRS, YFSETQ. Here the CDR3 DNA reads TGCGCCAGCAGCCTATCTATGTATGGCTACACCTTC. Its protein product is CASSLSMYGYTF.

This clone occurred a few times. The rearrangement joins TRBV25-1 to TRBJ2-5; the match to TRBD1 covers 7 bases. Trimming took 4 bases from V and 4 from J; bases not matched to a gene: 3. The CDR3 spans 13 residues. Germline CDR1 MGHDK, CDR2 SYGVNS. The CDR3, as DNA: TGTGCCAGCAGTGCTACAGGGGTAGAGACCCAGTACTTC. Translated: CASSATGVETQYF.

The V and J genes are TRBV7-3 and TRBJ2-1; D not certain. CDR3 size: 11 residues. The germline gives CDR1 SGHTA, CDR2 FQGTGA. V was trimmed by 5 bases and J by 9 bases, leaving 8 bases between them. CDR3 sequence (DNA): TGTGCCAGCAGCCTGGGTCGTGAGCAGTTCTTC. Translated, it gives CASSLGREQFF.

This clone was picked up a small number of times. The rearrangement links TRBV7-9 to TRBJ2-5; 11 nucleotides agree with TRBD2. With 1 base clipped from V and 2 bases from J, the junction kept 9 bases outside the gene matches. This CDR3 region has 18 residues. Germline assignment: CDR1 SEHNR and CDR2 FQNEAQ (reference sequence). The CDR3 region is CASSLDPPGLAVQETQYF. The DNA for the CDR3 is TGTGCCAGCAGCTTAGACCCCCCGGGACTAGCGGTACAAGAGACCCAGTACTTC.

The chain uses TRBV19 and TRBJ2-7, with D uncertain. Germline V gene data show CDR1 as LNHDA and CDR2 as SQIVND (reference sequence). The CDR3 sequence is 13 residues long. Trimming stripped 5 bases from V and 6 bases from J, with 14 bases between. The CDR3 DNA reads as TGTGCCAGTAGTGCCGTTTTTCAAAGCGAGCAGTACTTC. It specifies CASSAVFQSEQYF.

This rearrangement joins TRBV9 to TRBJ2-4; D possibly matches TRBD1 or TRBD2 (5 bases each). V gave up 2 bases and J gave up 0 bases, with 15 bases separating them. Germline V lookup: CDR1 SGDLS, CDR2 YYNGEE. There are 17 residues in the CDR3. The CDR3 sequence is CASSVPGRTLAKNIQYF. The CDR3 DNA follows: TGTGCCAGCAGCGTTCCGGGACGGACACTAGCCAAAAACATTCAGTACTTC. Filled out from reference TRBV9 and TRBJ2-4, the complete variable domain reads DSGVTQTPKHLITATGQRVTLRCSPRSGDLSVYWYQQSLDQGLQFLIQYYNGEERAKGNILERFSAQQFPDLHSELNLSSLELGDSALYFCASSVPGRTLAKNIQYFGAGTRLSVL.

This chain uses TRBV28 with TRBJ2-4; D is possibly TRBD1 or TRBD2 (5 bases each). V dropped 3 bases and J dropped 5 bases, with 11 bases sitting between them. The germline gives CDR1 MDHEN, CDR2 SYDVKM. CDR3 length equals 14 residues. CDR3 bases: TGTGCCAGCAGTTTTGGGCAGGGAGAAAACATTCAGTACTTC. Translating gives CASSFGQGENIQYF.

The V gene is TRBV30, the J gene TRBJ1-1, with D maybe TRBD1 (5 bases). This CDR3 is 13 amino acids long. Trimming cost V 4 bases and J 1 base, with 10 bases left between them. In germline, CDR1 is GTSNPN, CDR2 SVGIG (reference sequence). As DNA, the CDR3 is TGTGCCTGGAACTCAGGGCGGAACACTGAAGCTTTCTTT. Translation: CAWNSGRNTEAFF. The complete variable domain, with remaining parts taken from reference TRBV30 and TRBJ1-1, reads SQTIHQWPATLVQPVGSPLSLECTVEGTSNPNLYWYRQAAGRGLQLLFYSVGIGQISSEVPQNLSASRPQDRQFILSSKKLLLSDSGFYLCAWNSGRNTEAFFGQGTRLTVV.

This chain joins TRBV18 and TRBJ2-7; D is perhaps TRBD1 (5 bases). The CDR3 covers 12 residues. Germline-derived CDR1 and CDR2 are KGHSH and LQKENI. V was shortened by 2 bases and J by 5 bases, with 7 bases between the two germline ends. The CDR3 here is CASSPGAHEQYF. As DNA, the CDR3 is TGTGCCAGCTCACCAGGGGCCCACGAGCAGTACTTC.

The genes are TRBV6-5 and TRBJ1-2; 10 nucleotides agree with TRBD1. V shed 6 bases and J 11 bases; nucleotides not matched to a gene: 6. Germline CDR1 reads MNHEY; CDR2 reads SVGAGI. The CDR3 spans 12 residues. CDR3 DNA: TGTGCCAGCAGCCCAGGGGACAGGGGATACACCTTC. Translating gives CASSPGDRGYTF.

This chain links TRBV2 with TRBJ2-2, with 7 bases lining up with TRBD1. Germline CDR1 and CDR2: SNHLY and FYNNEI. The CDR3 is 15 amino acids. V lost 5 bases and J lost 1; bases outside the gene matches: 4. The CDR3 reads CASSRDSVNTGELFF. The CDR3, as DNA: TGTGCCAGCAGTCGGGACAGTGTGAACACCGGGGAGCTGTTTTTT.

This clone was seen more than once but under ten times. The chain has TRBV30 and TRBJ1-5; possible D gene TRBD1, 6 bases. Deletions cut 5 bases from V and 7 bases from J, with 12 bases between. CDR3 size: 12 residues. Germline-derived CDR1 and CDR2 are GTSNPN and SVGIG (reference sequence). CDR3 region: CAWGWRGQPQHF. The CDR3, as DNA: TGTGCCTGGGGGTGGAGGGGGCAGCCCCAGCATTTT. Based on the CDR3 plus reference TRBV30 and TRBJ1-5, the full variable domain is SQTIHQWPATLVQPVGSPLSLECTVEGTSNPNLYWYRQAAGRGLQLLFYSVGIGQISSEVPQNLSASRPQDRQFILSSKKLLLSDSGFYLCAWGWRGQPQHFGDGTRLSIL.

The chain combines TRBV28 with TRBJ1-3; the D gene is possibly TRBD1 (5 bases). Germline CDR1 and CDR2: MDHEN and SYDVKM. This CDR3 is built from 13 residues. V was clipped by 6 bases and J by 2 bases, with 8 bases between them. The chain's CDR3 is CASRGGAGNTIYF. Written as DNA, the CDR3 is TGTGCCAGCAGGGGGGGGGCTGGAAACACCATATATTTT. The full variable domain, its missing parts supplied by reference TRBV28 and TRBJ1-3, is DVKVTQSSRYLVKRTGEKVFLECVQDMDHENMFWYRQDPGLGLRLIYFSYDVKMKEKGDIPEGYSVSREKKERFSLILESASTNQTSMYLCASRGGAGNTIYFGEGSWLTVV.

The chain combines TRBV7-3 with TRBJ1-6; 8 bases are a match to TRBD1. With V trimmed by 9 bases and J by 7 bases, 2 bases remained unmatched. The germline V gene has CDR1 SGHTA and CDR2 FQGTGA. This CDR3 contains 12 residues. The CDR3 bases are TGTGCCAGTGGGACAGGAAATTCACCCCTCCACTTT. This encodes CASGTGNSPLHF.

The chain uses TRBV19 and TRBJ1-3; D perhaps matches TRBD1 (5 bases). Trimming removed 7 bases at V and 4 bases at J, with 11 bases between. Germline V gives CDR1 LNHDA, CDR2 SQIVND (reference sequence). This CDR3 comprises 13 residues. The CDR3: CASNPGTGNTIYF. For the CDR3, the DNA is TGTGCCAGTAACCCAGGGACCGGAAACACCATATATTTT. The full variable domain, completed using reference TRBV19 and TRBJ1-3, is DGGITQSPKYLFRKEGQNVTLSCEQNLNHDAMYWYRQDPGQGLRLIYYSQIVNDFQKGDIAEGYSVSREKKESFPLTVTSAQKNPTAFYLCASNPGTGNTIYFGEGSWLTVV.

DNA of the CDR3: TGTGCCTGGCAATTGCCACAGGGGGCGCGTAAGGACTATGGCTACACCTTC. This gives the protein CAWQLPQGARKDYGYTF. The J gene is TRBJ1-2, the V gene TRBV30; 9 bases map to TRBD1. Germline assignment: CDR1 GTSNPN and CDR2 SVGIG (reference sequence). V was clipped by 5 bases and J by 3 bases; unmatched bases: 16. CDR3 length: 17 amino acids. The whole variable domain, remainder taken from reference TRBV30 and TRBJ1-2, is SQTIHQWPATLVQPVGSPLSLECTVEGTSNPNLYWYRQAAGRGLQLLFYSVGIGQISSEVPQNLSASRPQDRQFILSSKKLLLSDSGFYLCAWQLPQGARKDYGYTFGSGTRLTVV.

About this clone: This may be a read error, as it is one base from a much larger clone. This chain connects TRBV6-6 to TRBJ2-7; a weak D match, TRBD1 (5 bases). The germline gives CDR1 MNHNY, CDR2 SVGAGI (reference sequence). This CDR3 region has 12 residues. Trimming took 4 bases from V and 1 from J, leaving 5 bases between them. Here the CDR3 DNA reads TGTGCCAGCAGTTCAGGGTCCTACGAGCAGTACTTC. This translates into CASSSGSYEQYF.

Worth noting for this clone: This CDR3 is also generated by other DNA sequences in the sample. The chain uses TRBV30 and TRBJ1-3; D unclear. Germline lookup yields CDR1 GTSNPN and CDR2 SVGIG (reference sequence). The V gene lost 0 bases and the J gene lost 4 bases, with 4 bases spanning the gap. This CDR3 has 12 residues. The CDR3 is CAWSVLGNTIYF. The CDR3 region has the DNA TGTGCCTGGAGTGTACTCGGAAACACCATATATTTT.

This chain links TRBV7-3 with TRBJ2-6; weak D call: TRBD1 (7 bases). Germline-derived CDR1 and CDR2 are SGHTA and FQGTGA. V gave up 6 bases and J gave up 4 bases, with 16 bases separating them. The CDR3 covers 16 residues. The chain's CDR3 is CASRGGGVSGANVLTF. CDR3 nucleotide sequence: TGTGCCAGCAGAGGAGGGGGCGTCTCCGGGGCCAACGTCCTGACTTTC. Full variable domain (outside the CDR3, taken from reference TRBV7-3 and TRBJ2-6): GAGVSQTPSNKVTEKGKYVELRCDPISGHTALYWYRQSLGQGPEFLIYFQGTGAADDSGLPNDRFFAVRPEGSVSTLKIQRTERGDSAVYLCASRGGGVSGANVLTFGAGSRLTVL.

The chain is built from TRBV25-1 and TRBJ1-5; TRBD1 might be the D (5 bases). The CDR3 totals 13 residues. Germline assignment: CDR1 MGHDK and CDR2 SYGVNS. Between the trimmed V and J ends, which lost 4 bases and 4 bases, there was a span of 8 bases. CDR3 residues: CASSAGGNQPQHF. The CDR3 DNA follows: TGTGCCAGCAGTGCGGGGGGTAATCAGCCCCAGCATTTT.

This clone has only one observation. The V and J genes are TRBV7-2 and TRBJ1-1; TRBD1 is a possible D gene (5 bases). Germline lookup yields CDR1 SGHTA and CDR2 FQGNSA. The CDR3 length is 15 residues. Trimming left V 0 bases short and J 1 base short, with 9 bases between. CDR3 sequence: CASSLARGWNTEAFF. In DNA, the CDR3 is TGTGCCAGCAGCTTAGCGAGGGGTTGGAACACTGAAGCTTTCTTT.

V usage is TRBV5-1 and J usage is TRBJ1-1; D remains ambiguous. The CDR3 spans 16 residues. The germline CDR1 and CDR2 sequences are SGHRS and YFSETQ. V lost 2 bases to trimming and J lost 1 base, with 15 bases between them. The CDR3 DNA reads as TGCGCCAGCAGCTTTAGACCCAGTCGGGGGAACACTGAAGCTTTCTTT. It translates to CASSFRPSRGNTEAFF.

The gene calls are TRBV11-2 and TRBJ1-1, with D unresolved. Trimming cost V 4 bases and J 0 bases, with 15 bases left between them. CDR3 length equals 16 residues. CDR1 and CDR2 from the germline V gene are SGHAT and FQNNGV. In DNA, the CDR3 is TGTGCCAGCAGCTCGCCTGACCAAGGGCTGAACACTGAAGCTTTCTTT. This translates into CASSSPDQGLNTEAFF.

Comments on this clone: One end of the junction varies from germline; a read error may be responsible. The chain recombines TRBV7-2 with TRBJ2-5; TRBD2 matches at 15 bases. Germline assignment: CDR1 SGHTA and CDR2 FQGNSA. The CDR3 runs 16 residues. Here the CDR3 reads CASSHRGTSGGLPRDF. CDR3 bases: TGTGCCAGCAGCCACCGGGGGACTAGCGGGGGGCTCCCTCGTGACTTC.

The chain couples TRBV6-1 to TRBJ1-4, with TRBD1 as a possible D gene (5 bases). The CDR3 runs to 18 residues. Germline CDR1 is MNHNS and CDR2 is SASEGT. V was shortened by 1 base and J by 3 bases, with 18 bases between the two germline ends. The CDR3, as DNA: TGTGCCAGCAGTGAAGAAGGGGCAGGGTGGAGGTCTAATGAAAAACTGTTTTTT. This gives the protein CASSEEGAGWRSNEKLFF.

The V call is TRBV30, the J call TRBJ1-5; 10 bases align to TRBD1. The CDR3 spans 13 residues. The germline gives CDR1 GTSNPN, CDR2 SVGIG (reference sequence). J was trimmed by 6 bases and V by 5 bases; bases with no gene match: 4. Here the CDR3 reads CAWAWTGGQPQHF. As DNA, the CDR3 is TGTGCCTGGGCTTGGACAGGGGGTCAGCCCCAGCATTTT.

The chain has TRBV18 and TRBJ1-2; unclear D gene. Germline CDR1 and CDR2: KGHSH and LQKENI. The CDR3 has 14 residues. The V and J ends lost 1 base and 4 bases respectively, with 10 bases between them. CDR3 amino acids: CASSPRGKPYGYTF. The CDR3 DNA reads as TGTGCCAGCTCACCACGAGGGAAACCCTATGGCTACACCTTC.